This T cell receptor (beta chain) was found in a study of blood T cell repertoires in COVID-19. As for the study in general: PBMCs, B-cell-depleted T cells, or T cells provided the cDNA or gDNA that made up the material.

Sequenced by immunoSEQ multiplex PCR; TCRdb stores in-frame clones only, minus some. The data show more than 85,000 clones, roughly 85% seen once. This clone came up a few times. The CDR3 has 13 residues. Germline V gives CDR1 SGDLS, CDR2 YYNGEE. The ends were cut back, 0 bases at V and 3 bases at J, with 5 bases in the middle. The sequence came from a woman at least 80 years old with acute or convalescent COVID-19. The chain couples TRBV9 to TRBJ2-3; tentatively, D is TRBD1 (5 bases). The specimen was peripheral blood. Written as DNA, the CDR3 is TGTGCCAGCAGCGTAGAGGGGACAGATACGCAGTATTTT. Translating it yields CASSVEGTDTQYF.